These T cell receptor beta chains were read from a single sample in a study of shared clonotypes between healthy human individuals. The data were produced by immunoSEQ multiplex PCR, yet TCRdb's version contains in-frame clones alone and is incomplete. The sample carries 950,000 to 1,100,000 clones, 60% to 80% recorded once. The specimen sequenced was memory CD4+ T cells sorted from blood. These receptor sequences come from a man between 18 and 29 years old in good health. Each CDR3 is given with its conserved first and last residue. Fields, in order: clone size, J gene, V gene, D gene, CDR3 DNA, CDR3 protein. D genes are given only for firm matches. Only some rows state a clone size, as once, few, many or a class for expanded clones.

-	TRBJ2-7	TRBV11-2	-	TGTGCCAGCAGCTTAGAATTGCGGGGGCCCTACGAGCAGTACTTC	CASSLELRGPYEQYF
-	TRBJ2-7	TRBV30	TRBD2	TGTGCCTGGAGTGTACGGGGGAGCGGGAGGTCCTACGAGCAGTACTTC	CAWSVRGSGRSYEQYF
-	TRBJ2-5	TRBV5-1	-	TGCGCCAGCAGCTTGGCTTTCAGGGGGGGAGAGACCCAGTACTTC	CASSLAFRGGETQYF
-	TRBJ1-3	TRBV7-9	-	TGTGCCAGCAGCTTAGGGGGATACAACTCTGGAAACACCATATATTTT	CASSLGGYNSGNTIYF
-	TRBJ2-5	TRBV10-3	-	TGTGCCATCAGTGGAGGGACAGAGACCCAGTACTTC	CAISGGTETQYF
-	TRBJ2-7	TRBV5-4	-	TGTGCCAGCAGCTTTCTGGGGGCGCGCGAGCAGTACTTC	CASSFLGAREQYF
-	TRBJ2-1	TRBV19	TRBD1	TGTGCCAGTAGTGGGACAGAATTGGGGCACAATGAGCAGTTCTTC	CASSGTELGHNEQFF
-	TRBJ2-1	TRBV9	TRBD1	TGTGCCAGCAGCGGGATCCGGGACAGGATATACAATGAGCAGTTCTTC	CASSGIRDRIYNEQFF
-	TRBJ1-4	TRBV19	-	TGTGGTTCGGTGGGCCCACAAGGGGAAAAACTGTTTTTT	CGSVGPQGEKLFF
-	TRBJ1-2	TRBV5-1	-	TGCGCCAGCAGCTTGGATTCAGGCACCTATGGCTACACCTTC	CASSLDSGTYGYTF
-	TRBJ2-2	TRBV10-1	-	TGCGCCAGCAGTGAAGCAGGGGACCCCACCGGGGAGCTGTTTTTT	CASSEAGDPTGELFF
-	TRBJ2-7	TRBV10-3	TRBD2	TGTGCCATCAGTGGGGCACTAGCGGGTACGGGGGAGCAGTACTTC	CAISGALAGTGEQYF
-	TRBJ1-6	TRBV6-1	-	TGTGCCAGCAGTGAGTCGGGACACTTGACACCCCTCCACTTT	CASSESGHLTPLHF
-	TRBJ1-1	TRBV6-1	TRBD1	TGTGCCAGCAGGACAGGGGGCAGGGATGAAGCTTTCTTT	CASRTGGRDEAFF
-	TRBJ2-5	TRBV7-2	-	TGTGCCAGCAGCTCCGCGTTTATGGGGGCTGGCGAGACCCAGTACTTC	CASSSAFMGAGETQYF
few	TRBJ2-1	TRBV5-4	TRBD2	TGTGCCAGCAGCCGACTAGCGGGAGGTGACAATGAGCAGTTCTTC	CASSRLAGGDNEQFF
-	TRBJ1-3	TRBV30	-	TGTGCCTGGAGCGGTCCCGGCGGAACCATATATTTT	CAWSGPGGTIYF
few	TRBJ1-2	TRBV19	-	TGTGCCAGTAGTATTCAGGCAACCTCTAACTATGGCTACACCTTC	CASSIQATSNYGYTF
-	TRBJ2-3	TRBV4-1	-	TGCGCCAGCAGCCAATTGACTCGAAGCACAGATACGCAGTATTTT	CASSQLTRSTDTQYF
-	TRBJ2-2	TRBV19	TRBD2	TGTGCCAGTAGTAGCGGGGGATACACCGGGGAGCTGTTTTTT	CASSSGGYTGELFF
-	TRBJ2-2	TRBV25-1	TRBD2	TGTGCCAGCCAGGATCGGGGGGCCGGGGAGCTGTTTTTT	CASQDRGAGELFF
-	TRBJ2-1	TRBV6-1	TRBD2	TGTGCCAGCAGAAGACTAGCGGGCCCCTACAATGAGCAGTTCTTC	CASRRLAGPYNEQFF
-	TRBJ1-5	TRBV20-1	-	TGCAGTGTTGAAGGACGGAACTCCAGGCATTTT	CSVEGRNSRHF
-	TRBJ1-5	TRBV30	-	TGTGCCTGGAGTGATTGGGGTCAGCCCCAGCATTTT	CAWSDWGQPQHF
-	TRBJ2-5	TRBV6-5	TRBD2	TGTGCCAGCAGTTACGAGCTAGCGGGAGCGGGGGAGACCCAGTACTTC	CASSYELAGAGETQYF
few	TRBJ2-3	TRBV18	TRBD2	TGTGCCAGCTCACCACCTCTAGCGGGAGTGGGGACAGATACGCAGTATTTT	CASSPPLAGVGTDTQYF
-	TRBJ1-3	TRBV18	-	TGTGCCAGCTCACCACAGACGGGCGATGGAAACACCATATATTTT	CASSPQTGDGNTIYF
-	TRBJ2-7	TRBV21-1	-	TGTGCCAGCAGCACAAGACAGGGGACCCCCGAGACTCAGCCCCCGTCCTCCTACGAGCAGTACTTC	CASSTRQGTPETQPPSSYEQYF
-	TRBJ1-6	TRBV7-8	TRBD1	TGTGCCAGCAGCTTAACGGGACAGGGATTTCATAATTCACCCCTCCACTTT	CASSLTGQGFHNSPLHF
once	TRBJ1-2	TRBV30	TRBD1	TGTGCCTGGAGTGCTGGGACAGTTAACTATGGCTACACCTTC	CAWSAGTVNYGYTF
-	TRBJ2-3	TRBV28	-	TGTGCCAGCAGTTTGTCACAGGACTATAGCACAGATACGCAGTATTTT	CASSLSQDYSTDTQYF
few	TRBJ1-2	TRBV18	TRBD1	TGTGCCAGCTCACCACCCGGGACAGGGAACTATGGCTACACCTTC	CASSPPGTGNYGYTF
-	TRBJ2-7	TRBV5-1	TRBD2	TGCGCCAGCAGCCCCGGGACTAGCGGTAGGAAGTACTTC	CASSPGTSGRKYF
once	TRBJ2-1	TRBV28	TRBD2	TGTGCCAGCAGTTTAAGGTCGCTAGCGGGAGGCAATGAGCAGTTCTTC	CASSLRSLAGGNEQFF
-	TRBJ2-1	TRBV7-2	TRBD1	TGTGCCAGCAGCTCGACAGGGGGCAATGAGCAGTTCTTC	CASSSTGGNEQFF
-	TRBJ2-2	TRBV5-1	TRBD2	TGCGCCAGCAGCAGCGGGGTGAACACCGGGGAGCTGTTTTTT	CASSSGVNTGELFF
many	TRBJ1-1	TRBV2	-	TGTGCCAGCAGTGAAGCGACAGCCACTGAAGCTTTCTTT	CASSEATATEAFF
-	TRBJ1-2	TRBV19	TRBD1	TGTGCCAGTAGTAGGGACAGGGTGCAACTACGGTATGGCTACACCTTC	CASSRDRVQLRYGYTF
-	TRBJ2-1	TRBV7-2	TRBD2	TGTGCCAGCAGCTTAGCTACGACTAGCGGCGAGCAGTTCTTC	CASSLATTSGEQFF
-	TRBJ2-7	TRBV21-1	-	TGTGCCAGCAGCAAACCTAAAACTGGACTAGACTACGAGCAGTACTTC	CASSKPKTGLDYEQYF
-	TRBJ1-3	TRBV6-5	TRBD1	TGTGCCAGCAGTCCGAGGACAGGGGTAAACACCATATATTTT	CASSPRTGVNTIYF
once	TRBJ2-7	TRBV18	-	TGTGCCAGCTCACCACCAAACAGGACCCCTTCCTACGAGCAGTACTTC	CASSPPNRTPSYEQYF
few	TRBJ1-2	TRBV2	TRBD1	TGTGCCAGCGCCGCGGACAGGGAAAGCGGCTACACCTTC	CASAADRESGYTF
-	TRBJ2-5	TRBV7-7	-	TGTGCTAGCAGCTTAGGGGGTCGGGAGACCCAGTACTTC	CASSLGGRETQYF
-	TRBJ2-5	TRBV30	TRBD2	TGTGCCTGGAGCCTGGGGACTAGCGGGAGGGCCTCGCAGTACTTC	CAWSLGTSGRASQYF
once	TRBJ2-1	TRBV5-1	-	TGCGCCAGCAGCTTGGAGGCGGGGGAGCAGTTCTTC	CASSLEAGEQFF
-	TRBJ2-1	TRBV12-5	-	TGTGCTAGTGTGGCACTAGGCCATGAGCAGTTCTTC	CASVALGHEQFF
once	TRBJ1-2	TRBV27	TRBD1	TGTGCCAGCAGTTCACCTAGGACAGGAAACTATGGCTACACCTTC	CASSSPRTGNYGYTF
-	TRBJ2-3	TRBV4-1	TRBD2	TGCGCCAGCAGCCAAGGGGCGGGGGGGCCGAACACAGATACGCAGTATTTT	CASSQGAGGPNTDTQYF
-	TRBJ2-6	TRBV6-1	-	TGTGCCAGCAGCCCCGGGACCCCCTACGTCCTGACTTTC	CASSPGTPYVLTF
-	TRBJ2-5	TRBV7-9	-	TGTGCCAGCAGCTTAGGGGTACAGGGTACCCAAGAGACCCAGTACTTC	CASSLGVQGTQETQYF
-	TRBJ1-1	TRBV6-5	-	TGTGCCAGCAGTTCCCGACCAGTAGGGGTGGGCACTGAAGCTTTCTTT	CASSSRPVGVGTEAFF
-	TRBJ1-1	TRBV20-1	-	TGCAGTGCTACCATAGGGGCTGAAGCTTTCTTT	CSATIGAEAFF
-	TRBJ1-5	TRBV6-1	-	TGTGCCAGCAGTGAATCCGGAGGCAATCAGCCCCAGCATTTT	CASSESGGNQPQHF
-	TRBJ2-7	TRBV19	-	TGTGCCAGTAGTATTGAGGGCACCAAATACGAGCAGTACTTC	CASSIEGTKYEQYF
-	TRBJ2-3	TRBV6-1	-	TGTGCCACCCGCGACGGGACACGGGATACGCAGTATTTT	CATRDGTRDTQYF
once	TRBJ2-1	TRBV30	TRBD2	TGTGCCTGGGACGCGTACGGGCTAGCGGGAGGGGTGAGCTCCTACAATGAGCAGTTCTTC	CAWDAYGLAGGVSSYNEQFF
once	TRBJ1-2	TRBV28	TRBD1	TGTGCCAGCAGTTTGAGACAGGGGTGGCAAGGCTACACCTTC	CASSLRQGWQGYTF
once	TRBJ2-2	TRBV30	TRBD2	TGTGCCTGGAGTGAACTAGCGGGGAGGACCGGGGAGCTGTTTTTT	CAWSELAGRTGELFF